This section outlines one T cell receptor (beta chain) sequence together with its context. What it recognizes is unknown. The sample contains more than one DNA sequence encoding this CDR3. PCR amplification relied on 60 Vbeta primers (plus 13 Jbeta primers). Profiled with immunoSEQ multiplex PCR; TCRdb holds only in-frame clones, not every one. The sample shows roughly 200,000 clones, about 70% of them seen only once. The data were obtained in a study of cytomegalovirus exposure and HLA in healthy donors. Study-wide results and limits: Some V segments could not be told apart, so they were left out, TRBV6-2 and TRBV6-3 among them.

The CDR3 length is 15 residues. V lost 5 bases and J 8 bases, leaving 21 bases between the germline ends. The germline V gene encodes CDR1 LNHNV and CDR2 YYDKDF (reference sequence). What was sequenced was PBMCs. This TCR derives from a woman aged 25 to 39 in good health and CMV-seronegative. The V call is TRBV15, the J call TRBJ1-2; D unclear. The CDR3 nucleotides are TGTGCCACCAGCTCCACTAAGGACTGGGCTGGCGGCTACACCTTC. It specifies CATSSTKDWAGGYTF.